A selection of T cell receptor beta chains follows, all from one sample in a study of CD8 T cells in ankylosing spondylitis. TCRdb re-called the 5' RACE reads with MiXCR, one entry per CDR3 protein. This sample carries approximately 520,000 distinct CDR3 sequences, approximately 5.3% of them seen once, and the ten largest clones take roughly 3.5%. Sequences were obtained from blood, either unsorted or a sorted T cell fraction (not recorded which). These TCRs come from a male donor with ankylosing spondylitis. The CDR3 runs from the conserved cysteine through the conserved F or W. A D gene is named only where the DNA matches it firmly. Rows may omit the clone size; those that give it use once, few, many or a size class.

J: TRBJ2-7
D: .
length: 15
size: many
V: TRBV7-8
DNA: TGTGCCAGCAGCTTTTCCGTTTCTGTCTCCTACGAGCAGTACTTC
CDR3: CASSFSVSVSYEQYF

J: TRBJ2-1
D: .
length: 12
size: many
V: TRBV12-3/TRBV12-4
DNA: TGTGCCAGCAGCTCCACTTACAATGAGCAGTTCTTC
CDR3: CASSSTYNEQFF

J: TRBJ2-1
D: .
length: 13
size: .
V: TRBV7-9
DNA: TGTGCCAGCAGCTTAAGTTGGGAAAATGAGCAGTTCTTC
CDR3: CASSLSWENEQFF

J: TRBJ1-2
D: .
length: 16
size: many
V: TRBV7-2
DNA: TGTGCCAGCAGCTTAACCCGACGGGACGGAGTCTATGGCTACACCTTC
CDR3: CASSLTRRDGVYGYTF

J: TRBJ2-7
D: .
length: 14
size: many
V: TRBV27
DNA: TGTGCCAGCAGTTTATTCAGACGATCCTACGAGCAGTACTTC
CDR3: CASSLFRRSYEQYF

J: TRBJ2-4
D: TRBD1
length: 16
size: .
V: TRBV5-5
DNA: TGTGCCAGCAGCTGGGGGACAGGAGAAGCCAAAAACATTCAGTACTTC
CDR3: CASSWGTGEAKNIQYF

J: TRBJ2-7
D: .
length: 13
size: many
V: TRBV12-3/TRBV12-4
DNA: TGTGCCAGCAGGGCCACCTCGGGGCGCGAGCAGTACTTC
CDR3: CASRATSGREQYF

J: TRBJ2-7
D: TRBD2
length: 21
size: .
V: TRBV5-5
DNA: TGTGCCAGCAGTGGCGGCAGGCGAGGAGCTAGCGGGAGAAGTGGATCCTACGAGCAGTACTTC
CDR3: CASSGGRRGASGRSGSYEQYF

J: TRBJ2-7
D: .
length: 18
size: many
V: TRBV4-2
DNA: TGTGCCAGCAGCCAAGATAAGCCTCGATCCGGACGCGGCTACGAGCAGTACTTC
CDR3: CASSQDKPRSGRGYEQYF

J: TRBJ1-1
D: .
length: 12
size: many
V: TRBV28
DNA: TGTGCCAGTCATCGGGGGTACACTGAAGCTTTCTTT
CDR3: CASHRGYTEAFF

J: TRBJ1-5
D: .
length: 17
size: .
V: TRBV6-1
DNA: TGTGCCAGCAGTGAATTGCTCGGGCAGGAAGGCAATCAGCCCCAGCATTTT
CDR3: CASSELLGQEGNQPQHF

J: TRBJ2-1
D: TRBD2
length: 16
size: many
V: TRBV2
DNA: TGTGCCAGCAGTTATCCTAGCGGGGGAAGAGTTGATGAGCAGTTCTTC
CDR3: CASSYPSGGRVDEQFF

J: TRBJ2-7
D: .
length: 15
size: many
V: TRBV7-8
DNA: TGTGCCAGCAGAAGAGGTGATATTAGCTCCTACGAGCAGTACTTC
CDR3: CASRRGDISSYEQYF

J: TRBJ2-1
D: .
length: 19
size: few
V: TRBV3-1
DNA: TGTGCCAGCAGCCAAGAAATAGTGGACGGGCTGAGAACGGGGAATGAGCAGTTCTTC
CDR3: CASSQEIVDGLRTGNEQFF

J: TRBJ1-4
D: TRBD1
length: 12
size: many
V: TRBV15
DNA: TGTGCCACTGGACAGGGTTATGAAAAACTGTTTTTT
CDR3: CATGQGYEKLFF

J: TRBJ2-1
D: .
length: 12
size: many
V: TRBV29-1
DNA: TGCAGCGTTGGCCGGTGGGGGAATGAGCAGTTCTTC
CDR3: CSVGRWGNEQFF

J: TRBJ1-1
D: .
length: 11
size: few
V: TRBV29-1
DNA: TGCAGCGTTGAAGATCCCCCGGGAGCTTTCTTT
CDR3: CSVEDPPGAFF

J: TRBJ2-1
D: TRBD2
length: 14
size: .
V: TRBV10-2
DNA: TGCGCCAGTTTCTTGACCGGGACTAGCGGGGTCTTGTTCTTC
CDR3: CASFLTGTSGVLFF

J: TRBJ2-7
D: TRBD2
length: 15
size: many
V: TRBV20-1
DNA: TGCAGTGCTAGAGATCGGGTGGGAGGGAACTACGAGCAGTACTTC
CDR3: CSARDRVGGNYEQYF

J: TRBJ2-3
D: .
length: 14
size: many
V: TRBV20-1
DNA: TGCAGTGCTAGGCCCCTTCAAAGCACAGATACGCAGTATTTT
CDR3: CSARPLQSTDTQYF

J: TRBJ2-3
D: TRBD2
length: 14
size: few
V: TRBV29-1
DNA: TGCAGCGCTCGTGCGCGGGGGAACACAGATACGCAGTATTTT
CDR3: CSARARGNTDTQYF

J: TRBJ2-7
D: .
length: 12
size: .
V: TRBV20-1
DNA: TGCAGTGCTAGGGGGGACCTCTACGAGCAGTACTTC
CDR3: CSARGDLYEQYF

J: TRBJ1-5
D: .
length: 13
size: .
V: TRBV27
DNA: TGTGCCAGCACTAAATCCCCAGGGCAGCCCCAGCATTTT
CDR3: CASTKSPGQPQHF

J: TRBJ1-2
D: TRBD1
length: 13
size: many
V: TRBV29-1
DNA: TGCAGCGTTGGGAACAGGGGGATGGTCCTTCCGAGCTGG
CDR3: CSVGNRGMVLPSW

J: TRBJ2-1
D: .
length: 13
size: many
V: TRBV7-2
DNA: TGTGCCAGCAGCTTAGGGGGATCGTCAGAGCAGTTCTTC
CDR3: CASSLGGSSEQFF

J: TRBJ2-1
D: TRBD2
length: 13
size: few
V: TRBV6-5
DNA: TGTGCCAGCAGTTACCCGACTAGCGGCGAGCAGTTCTTC
CDR3: CASSYPTSGEQFF

J: TRBJ1-2
D: .
length: 12
size: many
V: TRBV20-1
DNA: TGCAGTGCTAGGTCGGGGTTCTATGGCTACACCTTC
CDR3: CSARSGFYGYTF

J: TRBJ1-3
D: .
length: 15
size: many
V: TRBV5-1
DNA: TGCGCCAGCAGCTCGGAAGGGGGCTCTGGAAACACCATATATTTT
CDR3: CASSSEGGSGNTIYF

J: TRBJ1-1
D: .
length: 13
size: many
V: TRBV29-1
DNA: TGCAGCGTTGGAGCGGAGATGAACACTGAAGCTTTCTTT
CDR3: CSVGAEMNTEAFF

J: TRBJ2-3
D: .
length: 14
size: .
V: TRBV11-2
DNA: TGTGCCAGCAGCTTCGGGGCGGCGGAAGATACGCAGTATTTT
CDR3: CASSFGAAEDTQYF

J: TRBJ2-7
D: .
length: 14
size: .
V: TRBV7-2
DNA: TGTGCCAGCAACCCCGGGACACACTCCTACGAGCAGTACTTC
CDR3: CASNPGTHSYEQYF

J: TRBJ2-5
D: .
length: 13
size: many
V: TRBV10-3
DNA: TGTGCCACCAACGGGGGAAGGGATGAGACCCAGTACTTC
CDR3: CATNGGRDETQYF

J: TRBJ1-1
D: .
length: 13
size: many
V: TRBV24-1
DNA: TGTGCCACCAGTGACTCGACAGTGACTGAAGCTTTCTTT
CDR3: CATSDSTVTEAFF

J: TRBJ1-2
D: TRBD1
length: 12
size: many
V: TRBV20-1
DNA: TGCAGTGCTAGGGCAGGGGGCTATGGCTACACCTTC
CDR3: CSARAGGYGYTF

J: TRBJ2-3
D: .
length: 18
size: few
V: TRBV11-2
DNA: TGTGCCAGCAGCCTCGGTTTCGCGGACCCGAGAGGCACAGATACGCAGTATTTT
CDR3: CASSLGFADPRGTDTQYF

J: TRBJ2-2
D: TRBD1
length: 16
size: .
V: TRBV7-9
DNA: TGTGCCAGCAGCCCACTGGGACAGGGGAACACCGGGGAGCTGTTTTTT
CDR3: CASSPLGQGNTGELFF

J: TRBJ2-7
D: .
length: 14
size: many
V: TRBV7-9
DNA: TGTGCCAGCAGCCCAACAGGGTTTGCCTACGAGCAGTACTTC
CDR3: CASSPTGFAYEQYF

J: TRBJ1-1
D: TRBD1
length: 15
size: many
V: TRBV20-1
DNA: TGCAGTGCTTTTCCGGACAGGGGAAGAAACACTGAAGCTTTCTTT
CDR3: CSAFPDRGRNTEAFF

J: TRBJ2-7
D: .
length: 13
size: few
V: TRBV20-1
DNA: TGCAGTGCTAGAGATCCCCCGCGCTACGAGCAGTACTTC
CDR3: CSARDPPRYEQYF

J: TRBJ2-3
D: .
length: 15
size: .
V: TRBV4-1
DNA: TGCGCCAGCAGCCCCCCCAGGAGTAGGACAGATACGCAGTATTTT
CDR3: CASSPPRSRTDTQYF

J: TRBJ1-6
D: .
length: 13
size: .
V: TRBV6-2/TRBV6-3
DNA: TGTGCCACCCAGCCCCGGGGGAATTCACCCCTCCACTTT
CDR3: CATQPRGNSPLHF